One T cell receptor beta chain is described in this entry. The ends lost 4 bases at V and 6 bases at J; junction bases unmatched: 18. Germline CDR1 is SGHVS and CDR2 is FQNEAQ. This CDR3 comprises 19 residues. These data originate in a study of blood T cell repertoires in COVID-19. On the study more broadly: Sources were T cells, B-cell-depleted T cells, or PBMCs; the material itself was cDNA or gDNA.

Authors' methods: Reference gene primer amplification gave nucleated cell count estimates. The assay was immunoSEQ multiplex PCR, and TCRdb's table has in-frame clones only and misses some. The DNA gave D and trimming, while V, J and clone size come from that table. The sample has a few hundred thousand clones; 84% are singletons. Everyone who took part was roughly 18 to 89 years old, and they came from 20 to 25 US areas. Clinical history reported by participants formed the basis on which cohorts were assigned. The sequencing input was PBMCs or T cells enriched from blood (not recorded which). The chain is built from TRBV7-8 and TRBJ2-2; 9 bases map to TRBD2. This receptor was obtained from a man between 25 and 39 years old with acute COVID-19. CDR3 protein: CASSSEGVAGGSNAGELFF. The DNA for the CDR3 is TGTGCCAGCAGCTCCGAGGGGGTCGCGGGAGGGAGTAACGCCGGGGAGCTGTTTTTT.